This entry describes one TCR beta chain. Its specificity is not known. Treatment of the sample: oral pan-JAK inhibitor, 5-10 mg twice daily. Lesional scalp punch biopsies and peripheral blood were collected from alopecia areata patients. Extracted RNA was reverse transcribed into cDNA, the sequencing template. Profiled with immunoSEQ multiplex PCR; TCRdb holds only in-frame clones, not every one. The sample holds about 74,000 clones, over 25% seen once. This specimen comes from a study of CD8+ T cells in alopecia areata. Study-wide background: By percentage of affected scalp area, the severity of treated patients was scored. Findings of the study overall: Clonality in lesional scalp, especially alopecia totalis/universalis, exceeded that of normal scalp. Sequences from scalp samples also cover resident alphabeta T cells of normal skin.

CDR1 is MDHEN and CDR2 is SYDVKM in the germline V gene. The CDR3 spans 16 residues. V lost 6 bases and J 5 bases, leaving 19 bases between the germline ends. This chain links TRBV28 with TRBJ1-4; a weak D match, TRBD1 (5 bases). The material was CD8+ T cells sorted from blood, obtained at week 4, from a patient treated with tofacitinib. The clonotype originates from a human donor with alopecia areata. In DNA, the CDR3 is TGTGCCAGCAGCTCCCGGACACGGCGGATCAATGAAAAACTGTTTTTT. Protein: CASSSRTRRINEKLFF.